This TCR beta chain is drawn from a study of cytomegalovirus exposure and HLA in healthy donors. Clones were read by immunoSEQ multiplex PCR, and TCRdb kept only the in-frame ones, dropping some. The table records about 330,000 clones, roughly 90% of them present only once. As concerns this clone: Its antigen remains unknown.

The J segment lost 2 bases and the V segment lost 1 base, leaving 9 bases of the junction unmatched. Looked up from germline, CDR1 is LGHNA and CDR2 is YSLEER. The CDR3 is 17 residues long. The study's findings and limits: Most sequenced TCRs were rare (though some public TCRs occurred in many donors).

The V call is TRBV4-3, the J call TRBJ2-7; 9 bases agree with TRBD2. The sequenced material came from PBMCs. The receptor's source is a woman aged 25-40 years in good health and CMV-seropositive. CDR3 coding DNA: TGCGCCAGCAGCCAAGGATGGTCTAGCGGGATCACCTACGAGCAGTACTTC. It is translated as CASSQGWSSGITYEQYF.